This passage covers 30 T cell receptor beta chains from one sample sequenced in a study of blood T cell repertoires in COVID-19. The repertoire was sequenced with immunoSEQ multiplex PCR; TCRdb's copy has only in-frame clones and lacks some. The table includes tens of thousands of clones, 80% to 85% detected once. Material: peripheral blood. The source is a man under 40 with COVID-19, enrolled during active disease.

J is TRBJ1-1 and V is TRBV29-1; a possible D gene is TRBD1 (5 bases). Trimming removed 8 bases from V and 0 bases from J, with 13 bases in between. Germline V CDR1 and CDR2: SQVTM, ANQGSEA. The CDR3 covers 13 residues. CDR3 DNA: TGCAGCTCGCGACAGAGCATGAACACTGAAGCTTTCTTT. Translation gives CSSRQSMNTEAFF.

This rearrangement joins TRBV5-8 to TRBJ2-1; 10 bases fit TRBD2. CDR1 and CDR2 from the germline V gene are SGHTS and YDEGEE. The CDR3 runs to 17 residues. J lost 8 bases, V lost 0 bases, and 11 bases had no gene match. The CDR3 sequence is CASSLAGSSGSEDEQFF. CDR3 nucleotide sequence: TGTGCCAGCAGCTTGGCCGGGTCTAGCGGGAGTGAGGATGAGCAGTTCTTC.

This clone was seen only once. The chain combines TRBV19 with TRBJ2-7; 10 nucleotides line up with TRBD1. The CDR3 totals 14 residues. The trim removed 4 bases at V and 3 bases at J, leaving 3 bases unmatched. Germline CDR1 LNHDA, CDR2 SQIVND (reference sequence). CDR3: CASSRQGALYEQYF. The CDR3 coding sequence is TGTGCCAGTAGTAGACAGGGGGCACTCTACGAGCAGTACTTC.

The CDR3 spells CATSGLGTSLSNNEQFF. CDR3 DNA: TGTGCCACCAGTGGCCTCGGGACTTCACTGTCGAACAATGAGCAGTTCTTC. The J gene is TRBJ2-1, the V gene TRBV24-1, with D tentatively TRBD2 (6 bases). Looked up from germline, CDR1 is KGHDR and CDR2 is SFDVKD. Trimming removed 5 bases from V and 5 bases from J, with 21 bases in between. The CDR3 is made up of 17 amino acids.

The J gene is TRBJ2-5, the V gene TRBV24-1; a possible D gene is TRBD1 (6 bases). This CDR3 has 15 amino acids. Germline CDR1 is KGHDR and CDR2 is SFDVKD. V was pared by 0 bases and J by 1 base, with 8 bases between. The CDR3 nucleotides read TGTGCCACCAGTGATTTGGTACAGGGCCAAGAGACCCAGTACTTC. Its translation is CATSDLVQGQETQYF.

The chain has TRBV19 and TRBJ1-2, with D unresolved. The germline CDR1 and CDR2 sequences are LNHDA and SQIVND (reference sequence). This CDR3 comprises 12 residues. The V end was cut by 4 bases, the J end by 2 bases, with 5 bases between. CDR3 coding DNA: TGTGCCAGTAGTAGTCAGAACTATGGCTACACCTTC. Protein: CASSSQNYGYTF.

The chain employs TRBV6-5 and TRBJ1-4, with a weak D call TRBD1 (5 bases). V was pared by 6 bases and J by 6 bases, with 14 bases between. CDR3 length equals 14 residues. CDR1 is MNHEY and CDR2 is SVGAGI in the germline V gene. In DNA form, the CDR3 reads TGTGCCAGCAGCAGGGCTAGGAAAGATGAAAAACTGTTTTTT. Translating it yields CASSRARKDEKLFF.

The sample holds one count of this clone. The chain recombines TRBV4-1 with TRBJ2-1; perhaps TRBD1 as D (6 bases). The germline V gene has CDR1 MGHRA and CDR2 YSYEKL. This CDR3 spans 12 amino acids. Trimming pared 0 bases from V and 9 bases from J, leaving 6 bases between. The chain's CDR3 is CASSQDRGEQFF. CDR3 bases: TGCGCCAGCAGCCAAGACAGGGGTGAGCAGTTCTTC.

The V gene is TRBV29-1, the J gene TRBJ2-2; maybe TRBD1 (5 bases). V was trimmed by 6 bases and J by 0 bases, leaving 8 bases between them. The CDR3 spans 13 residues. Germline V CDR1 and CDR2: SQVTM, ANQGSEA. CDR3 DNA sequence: TGCAGCGTGGACAAATCGAACACCGGGGAGCTGTTTTTT. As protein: CSVDKSNTGELFF.

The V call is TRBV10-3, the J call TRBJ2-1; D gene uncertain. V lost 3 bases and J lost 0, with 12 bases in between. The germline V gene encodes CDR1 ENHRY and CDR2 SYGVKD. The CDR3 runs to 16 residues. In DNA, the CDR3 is TGTGCCATCAGTGATAACAAACCTAGCTCCTACAATGAGCAGTTCTTC. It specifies CAISDNKPSSYNEQFF.

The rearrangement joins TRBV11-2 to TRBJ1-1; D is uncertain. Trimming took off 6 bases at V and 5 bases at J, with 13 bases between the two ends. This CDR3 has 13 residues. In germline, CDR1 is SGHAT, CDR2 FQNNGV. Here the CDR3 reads CASSPTLGTEAFF. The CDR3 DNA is TGTGCCAGCAGTCCCACACTAGGGACTGAAGCTTTCTTT.

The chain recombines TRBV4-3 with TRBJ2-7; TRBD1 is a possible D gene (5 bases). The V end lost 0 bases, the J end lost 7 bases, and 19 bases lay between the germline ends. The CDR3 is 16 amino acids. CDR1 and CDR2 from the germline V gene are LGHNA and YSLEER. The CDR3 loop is CASSQDSGHMVSEQYF. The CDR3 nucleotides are TGCGCCAGCAGCCAAGATTCCGGACATATGGTTTCGGAGCAGTACTTC.

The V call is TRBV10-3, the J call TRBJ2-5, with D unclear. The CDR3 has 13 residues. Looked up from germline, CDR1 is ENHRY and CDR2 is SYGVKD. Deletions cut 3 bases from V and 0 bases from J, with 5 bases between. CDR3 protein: CAISEQYQETQYF. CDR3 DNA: TGTGCCATCAGTGAACAGTACCAAGAGACCCAGTACTTC.

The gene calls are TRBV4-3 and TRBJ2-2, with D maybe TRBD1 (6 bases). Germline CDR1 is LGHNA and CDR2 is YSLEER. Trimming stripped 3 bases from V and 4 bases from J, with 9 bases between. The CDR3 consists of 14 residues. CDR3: CASSQGARTGELFF. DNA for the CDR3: TGCGCCAGCAGCCAGGGGGCCCGCACCGGGGAGCTGTTTTTT.

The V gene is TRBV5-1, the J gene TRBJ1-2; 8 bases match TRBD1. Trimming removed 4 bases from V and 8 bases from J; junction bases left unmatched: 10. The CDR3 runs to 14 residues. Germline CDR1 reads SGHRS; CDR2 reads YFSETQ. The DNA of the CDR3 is TGCGCCAGCAGCCCATACAGGGGGTATGGAGGCTACACCTTC. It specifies CASSPYRGYGGYTF.

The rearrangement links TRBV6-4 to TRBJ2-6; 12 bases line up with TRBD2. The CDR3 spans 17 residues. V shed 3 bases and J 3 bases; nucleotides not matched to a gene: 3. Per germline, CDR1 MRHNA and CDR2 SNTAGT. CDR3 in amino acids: CASSETSGSYGANVLTF. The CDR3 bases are TGTGCCAGCAGTGAGACTAGCGGGAGTTATGGGGCCAACGTCCTGACTTTC.

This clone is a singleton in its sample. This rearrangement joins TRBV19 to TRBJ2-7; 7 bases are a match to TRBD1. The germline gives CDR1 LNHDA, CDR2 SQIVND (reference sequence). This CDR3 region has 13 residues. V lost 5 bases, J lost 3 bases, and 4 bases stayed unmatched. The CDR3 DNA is TGTGCCAGTAGTCCAGGGGGATACTACGAGCAGTACTTC. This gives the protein CASSPGGYYEQYF.

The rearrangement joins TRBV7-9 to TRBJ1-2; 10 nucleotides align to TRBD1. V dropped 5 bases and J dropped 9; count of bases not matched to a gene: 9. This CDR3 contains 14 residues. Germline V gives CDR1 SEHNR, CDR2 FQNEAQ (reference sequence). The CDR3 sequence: CASSVDRGRSRYTF. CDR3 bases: TGTGCCAGCAGCGTAGACAGGGGGCGCTCCCGCTACACCTTC. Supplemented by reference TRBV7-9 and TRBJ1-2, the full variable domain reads DTGVSQNPRHKITKRGQNVTFRCDPISEHNRLYWYRQTLGQGPEFLTYFQNEAQLEKSRLLSDRFSAERPKGSFSTLEIQRTEQGDSAMYLCASSVDRGRSRYTFGSGTRLTVV.

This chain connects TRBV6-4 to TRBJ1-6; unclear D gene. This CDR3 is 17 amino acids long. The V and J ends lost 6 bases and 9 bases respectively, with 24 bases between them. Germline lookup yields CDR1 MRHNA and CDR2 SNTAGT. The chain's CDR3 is CASRGSKSYVTPSPLHF. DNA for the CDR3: TGTGCCAGCAGAGGGAGTAAATCTTACGTTACTCCTTCACCCCTCCACTTT.

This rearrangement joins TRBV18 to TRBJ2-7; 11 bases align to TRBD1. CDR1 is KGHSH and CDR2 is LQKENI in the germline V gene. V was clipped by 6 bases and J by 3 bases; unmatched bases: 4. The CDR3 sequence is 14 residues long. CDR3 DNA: TGTGCCAGCTCTCCCGGGACAGGGGGCTACGAGCAGTACTTC. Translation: CASSPGTGGYEQYF.

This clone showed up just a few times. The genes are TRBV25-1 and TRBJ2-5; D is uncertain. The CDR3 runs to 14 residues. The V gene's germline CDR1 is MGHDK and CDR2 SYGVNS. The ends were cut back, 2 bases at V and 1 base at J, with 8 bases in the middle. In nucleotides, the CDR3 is TGTGCCAGCAGTGAACGAGTAGTCCAAGAGACCCAGTACTTC. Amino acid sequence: CASSERVVQETQYF.

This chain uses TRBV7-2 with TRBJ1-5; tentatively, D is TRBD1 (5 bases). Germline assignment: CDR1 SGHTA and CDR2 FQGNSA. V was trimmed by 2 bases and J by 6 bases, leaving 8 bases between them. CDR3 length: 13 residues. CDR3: CASSLTGGQPQHF. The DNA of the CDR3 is TGTGCCAGCAGCTTAACCGGGGGTCAGCCCCAGCATTTT.

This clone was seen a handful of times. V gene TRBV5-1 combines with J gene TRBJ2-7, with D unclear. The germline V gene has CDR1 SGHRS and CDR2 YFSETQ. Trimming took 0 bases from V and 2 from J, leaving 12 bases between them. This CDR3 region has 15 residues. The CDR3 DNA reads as TGCGCCAGCAGCTTGGGGGTCAGGCAGACCTACGAGCAGTACTTC. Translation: CASSLGVRQTYEQYF.

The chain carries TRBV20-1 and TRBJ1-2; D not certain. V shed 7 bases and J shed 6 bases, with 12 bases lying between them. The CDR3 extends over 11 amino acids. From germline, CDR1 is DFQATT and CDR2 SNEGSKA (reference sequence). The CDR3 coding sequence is TGCAGTGTCCCCGGTTTGAATGGCTACACCTTC. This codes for CSVPGLNGYTF.

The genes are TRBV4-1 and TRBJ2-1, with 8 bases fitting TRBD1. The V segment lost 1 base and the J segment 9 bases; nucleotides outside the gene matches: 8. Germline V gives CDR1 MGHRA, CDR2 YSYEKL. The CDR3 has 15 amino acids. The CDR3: CASSQVGTGVVEQFF. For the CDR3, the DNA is TGCGCCAGCAGCCAAGTGGGGACAGGAGTGGTTGAGCAGTTCTTC.

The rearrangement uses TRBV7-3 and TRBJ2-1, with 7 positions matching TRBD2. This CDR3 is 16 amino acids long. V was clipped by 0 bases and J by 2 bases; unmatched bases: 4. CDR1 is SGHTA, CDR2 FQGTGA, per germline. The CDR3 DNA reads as TGTGCCAGCAGCTTAACGGGCGGGAGCGCCTACAATGAGCAGTTCTTC. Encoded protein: CASSLTGGSAYNEQFF.

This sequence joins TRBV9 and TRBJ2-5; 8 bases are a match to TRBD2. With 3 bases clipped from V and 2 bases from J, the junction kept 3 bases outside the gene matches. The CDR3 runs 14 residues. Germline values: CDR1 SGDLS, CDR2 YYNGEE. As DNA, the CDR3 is TGTGCCAGCAGCGCGGGGACTAGGCAAGAGACCCAGTACTTC. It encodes CASSAGTRQETQYF.

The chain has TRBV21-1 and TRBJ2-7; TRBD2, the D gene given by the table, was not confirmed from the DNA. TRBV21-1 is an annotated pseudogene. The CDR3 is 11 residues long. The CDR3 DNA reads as TGTGCCAGCAGCAAGACGGGCGAGCAGTACTTC. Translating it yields CASSKTGEQYF.

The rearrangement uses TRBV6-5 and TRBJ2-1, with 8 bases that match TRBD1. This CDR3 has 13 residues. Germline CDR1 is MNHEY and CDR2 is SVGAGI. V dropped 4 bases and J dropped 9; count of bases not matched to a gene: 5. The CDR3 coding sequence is TGTGCCAGCAGTTTAGCCGGGACAGGTGAGCAGTTCTTC. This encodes CASSLAGTGEQFF.

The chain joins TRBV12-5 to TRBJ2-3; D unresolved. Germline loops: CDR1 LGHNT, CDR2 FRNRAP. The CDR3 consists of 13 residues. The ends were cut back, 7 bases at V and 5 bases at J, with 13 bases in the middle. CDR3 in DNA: TGTGCTAGTGCCGCCCCGACGGGAGATACGCAGTATTTT. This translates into CASAAPTGDTQYF.